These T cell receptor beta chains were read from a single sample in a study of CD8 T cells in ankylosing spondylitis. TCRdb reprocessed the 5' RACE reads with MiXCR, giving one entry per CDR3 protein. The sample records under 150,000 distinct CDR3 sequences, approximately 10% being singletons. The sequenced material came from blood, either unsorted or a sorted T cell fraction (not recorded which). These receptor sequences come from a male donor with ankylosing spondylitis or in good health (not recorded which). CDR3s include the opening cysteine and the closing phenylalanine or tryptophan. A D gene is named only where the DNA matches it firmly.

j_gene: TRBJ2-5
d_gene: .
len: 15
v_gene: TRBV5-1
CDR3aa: CASSLAGTLQETQYF

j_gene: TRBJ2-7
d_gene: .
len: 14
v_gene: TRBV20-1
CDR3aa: CSARPPRVGYEQYF

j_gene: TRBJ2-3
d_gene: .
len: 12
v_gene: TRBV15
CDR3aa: CATSFGTDTQYF

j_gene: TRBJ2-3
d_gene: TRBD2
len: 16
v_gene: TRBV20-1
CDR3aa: CSASHFGRASTDTQYF

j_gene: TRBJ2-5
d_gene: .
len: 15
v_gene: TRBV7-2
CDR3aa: CASSALALGKETQYF

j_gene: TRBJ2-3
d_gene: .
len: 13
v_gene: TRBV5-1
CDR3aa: CASSVSFTDTQYF

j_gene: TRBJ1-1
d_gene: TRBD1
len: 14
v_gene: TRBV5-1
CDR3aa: CASSLGQPNTEAFF

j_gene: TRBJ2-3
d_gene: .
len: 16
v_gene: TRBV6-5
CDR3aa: CASSYLPGWVTDTQYF

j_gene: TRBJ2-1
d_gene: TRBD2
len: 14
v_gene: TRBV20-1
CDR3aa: CSASILAGYNEQFF

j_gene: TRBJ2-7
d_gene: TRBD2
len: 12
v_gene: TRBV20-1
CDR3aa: CSASLAGGPGYF

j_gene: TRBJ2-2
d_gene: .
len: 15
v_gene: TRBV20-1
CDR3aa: CSARDRGRGTGELFF

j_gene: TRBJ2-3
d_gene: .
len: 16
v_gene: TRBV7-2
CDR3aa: CASSVQGLKGTDTQYF

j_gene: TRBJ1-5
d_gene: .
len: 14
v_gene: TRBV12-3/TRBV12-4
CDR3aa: CASSPTDTNQPQHF

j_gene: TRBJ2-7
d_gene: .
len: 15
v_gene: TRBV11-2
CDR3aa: CASSLGEGPPYEQYF

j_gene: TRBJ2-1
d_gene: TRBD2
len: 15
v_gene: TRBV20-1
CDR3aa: CSARGLAVGYNEQFF

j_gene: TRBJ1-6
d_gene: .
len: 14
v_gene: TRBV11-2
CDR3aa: CASSLGSNNSPLHF

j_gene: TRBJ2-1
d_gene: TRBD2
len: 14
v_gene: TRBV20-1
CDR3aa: CSAFSGRGNNEQFF

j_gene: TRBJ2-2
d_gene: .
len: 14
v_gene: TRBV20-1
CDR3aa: CSALHDIYTGELFF

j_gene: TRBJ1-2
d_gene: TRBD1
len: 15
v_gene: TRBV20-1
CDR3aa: CSARDPGTGIYGYTF

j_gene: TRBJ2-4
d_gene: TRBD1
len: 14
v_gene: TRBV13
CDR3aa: CASSPRDSKNIQYF

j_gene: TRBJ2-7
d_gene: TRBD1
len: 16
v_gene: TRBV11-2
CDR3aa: CASSLGQGRESYEQYF

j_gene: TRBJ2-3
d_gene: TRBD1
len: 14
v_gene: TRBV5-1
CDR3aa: CASSSDRGTDTQYF

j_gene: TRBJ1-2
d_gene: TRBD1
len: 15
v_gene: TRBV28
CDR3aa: CASSSTGTGSHGYTF

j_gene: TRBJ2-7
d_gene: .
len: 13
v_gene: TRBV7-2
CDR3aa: CASSVATMLEQYF

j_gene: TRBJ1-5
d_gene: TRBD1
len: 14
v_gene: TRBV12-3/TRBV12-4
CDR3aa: CASTSTGNNQPQHF

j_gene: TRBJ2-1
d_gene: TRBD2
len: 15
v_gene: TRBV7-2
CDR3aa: CASSELAGPLNEQFF

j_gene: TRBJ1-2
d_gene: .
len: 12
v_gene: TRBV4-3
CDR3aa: CASRGVNYGYTF

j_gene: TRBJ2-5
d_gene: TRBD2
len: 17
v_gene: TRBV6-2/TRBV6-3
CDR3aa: CASRDDSRGVSQETQYF

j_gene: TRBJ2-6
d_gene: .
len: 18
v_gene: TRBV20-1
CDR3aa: CSARAYGGQPFGANVLTF

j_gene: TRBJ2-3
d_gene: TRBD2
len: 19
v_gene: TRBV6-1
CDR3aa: CASSALAGGPFSGTDTQYF

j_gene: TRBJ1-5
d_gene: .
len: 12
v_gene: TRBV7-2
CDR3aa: CASSDPNQPQHF

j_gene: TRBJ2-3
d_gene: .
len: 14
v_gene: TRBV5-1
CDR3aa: CASSSDTSTDTQYF

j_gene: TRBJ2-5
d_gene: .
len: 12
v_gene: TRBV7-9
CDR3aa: CASSLRQETQYF

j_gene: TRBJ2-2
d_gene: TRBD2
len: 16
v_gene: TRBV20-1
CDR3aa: CSARDRLAGDTGELFF

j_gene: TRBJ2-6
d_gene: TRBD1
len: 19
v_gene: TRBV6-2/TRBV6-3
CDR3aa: CASSYDQDREFGGANVLTF

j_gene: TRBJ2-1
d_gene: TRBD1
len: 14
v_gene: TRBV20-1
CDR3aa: CSARPGGSYNEQFF

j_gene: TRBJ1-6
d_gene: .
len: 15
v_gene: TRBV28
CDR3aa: CASSSGPLLNSPLHF

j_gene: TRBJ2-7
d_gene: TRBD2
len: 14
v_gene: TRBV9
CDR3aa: CASSVSGSDDEQYF

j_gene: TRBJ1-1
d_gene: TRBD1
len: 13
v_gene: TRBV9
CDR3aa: CASSVLGGPEAFF

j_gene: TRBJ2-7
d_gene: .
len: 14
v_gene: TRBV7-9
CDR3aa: CASSLTGGAYEQYF

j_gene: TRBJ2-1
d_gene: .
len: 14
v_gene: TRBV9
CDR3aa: CASSASRTYNEQFF

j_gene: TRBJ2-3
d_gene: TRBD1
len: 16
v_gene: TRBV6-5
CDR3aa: CASSNTRGQGTDTQYF

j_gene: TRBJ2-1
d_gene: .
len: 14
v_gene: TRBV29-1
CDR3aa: CSVGPGVAWNEQFF